This T cell receptor beta chain was documented in a study of cytomegalovirus exposure and HLA in healthy donors. Turning to this clone: What it recognizes is unknown.

The CDR3 runs to 15 residues. CDR1 is SGDLS and CDR2 is YYNGEE in the germline V gene. Trimming took 0 bases from V and 11 from J; bases not matched to a gene: 9. This PCR relied on a set of 60 Vbeta primers and 13 Jbeta primers. Using immunoSEQ multiplex PCR, the repertoire was profiled, and TCRdb retains in-frame clones only, with some absent. The sample has approximately 160,000 clones, around 79% seen once; the top ten hold 7.4%. The study, taken as a whole, reports: Common viral pathogens seemed, in a later analysis, to connect with several of the most significant clusters. Roughly even sequencing depth across donors was the assumption behind the presence/absence analyses. According to a later analysis, most TCR beta chains associated with CMV appeared HLA-restricted.

Sequencing input: PBMCs. This TCR derives from a male donor in good health and CMV-seropositive. The chain recombines TRBV9 with TRBJ2-2; TRBD2 matches at 8 bases. The CDR3 spells CASSVAPSGGAELFF. CDR3 in DNA: TGTGCCAGCAGCGTAGCCCCTTCGGGGGGGGCCGAGCTGTTTTTT. Together with reference TRBV9 and TRBJ2-2, the CDR3 gives the full variable domain: DSGVTQTPKHLITATGQRVTLRCSPRSGDLSVYWYQQSLDQGLQFLIQYYNGEERAKGNILERFSAQQFPDLHSELNLSSLELGDSALYFCASSVAPSGGAELFFGEGSRLTVL.